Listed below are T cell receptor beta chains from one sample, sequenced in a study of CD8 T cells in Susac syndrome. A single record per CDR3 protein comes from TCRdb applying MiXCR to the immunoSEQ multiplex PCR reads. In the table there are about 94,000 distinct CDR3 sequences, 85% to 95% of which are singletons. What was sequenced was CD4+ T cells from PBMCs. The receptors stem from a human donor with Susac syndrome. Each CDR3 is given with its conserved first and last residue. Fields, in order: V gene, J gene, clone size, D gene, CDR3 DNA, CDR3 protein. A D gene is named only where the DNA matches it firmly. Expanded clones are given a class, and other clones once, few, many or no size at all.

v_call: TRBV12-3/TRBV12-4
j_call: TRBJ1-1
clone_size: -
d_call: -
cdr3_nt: TGTGCCAGCAGTTTTAGCAGGGTGAACACTGAAGCTTTCTTT
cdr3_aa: CASSFSRVNTEAFF

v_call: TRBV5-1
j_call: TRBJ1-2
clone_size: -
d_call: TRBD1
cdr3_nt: TGCGCCAGCAGCTTGGCCGCGGGGACAGGGGATGGCTACACCTTC
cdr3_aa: CASSLAAGTGDGYTF

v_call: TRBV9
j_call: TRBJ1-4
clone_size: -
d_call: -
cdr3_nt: TGTGCCAGCAGCGTAAGACAGAATAATGAAAAACTGTTTTTT
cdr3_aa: CASSVRQNNEKLFF

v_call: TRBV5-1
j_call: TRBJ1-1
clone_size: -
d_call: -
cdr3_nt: TGCGCCAGCAGCTTGGCCAGGGATTTGAACACTGAAGCTTTCTTT
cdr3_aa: CASSLARDLNTEAFF

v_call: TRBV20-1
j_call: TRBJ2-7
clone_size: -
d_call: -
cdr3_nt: TGCAGTGCCCAATCAGGGCCCGATCCCTACGAGCAGTACTTC
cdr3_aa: CSAQSGPDPYEQYF

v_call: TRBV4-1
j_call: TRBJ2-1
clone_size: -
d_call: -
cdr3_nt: TGCGCCAGCAGCCAAGATCAGCAAGGGACTTACTACAATGAGCAGTTCTTC
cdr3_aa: CASSQDQQGTYYNEQFF

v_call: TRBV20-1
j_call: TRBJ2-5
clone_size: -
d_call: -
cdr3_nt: TGCAGTGCTAACCACCAAGAGACCCAGTACTTC
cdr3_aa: CSANHQETQYF

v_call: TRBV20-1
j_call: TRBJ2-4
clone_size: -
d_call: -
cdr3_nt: TGCAGTGCTAGAGTAGGCTCCTTC
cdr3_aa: CSARVGSF

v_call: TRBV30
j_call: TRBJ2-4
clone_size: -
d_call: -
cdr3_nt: TGTGCCTGGAGGGCCGGACTAGCCAAAAACATTCAGTACTTC
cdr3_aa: CAWRAGLAKNIQYF

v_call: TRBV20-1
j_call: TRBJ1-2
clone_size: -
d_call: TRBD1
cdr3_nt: TGCAGTGCAAACTACCGGACAGGGCTCTATGGCTACACCTTC
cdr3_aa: CSANYRTGLYGYTF

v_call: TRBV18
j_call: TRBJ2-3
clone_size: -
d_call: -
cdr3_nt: TGTGCCAGCTCCCAGACAATCACAGATACGCAGTATTTT
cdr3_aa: CASSQTITDTQYF

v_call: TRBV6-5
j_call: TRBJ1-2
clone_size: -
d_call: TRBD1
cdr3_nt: TGTGCCACCTCCCGGGACAGGGGAGGTGGCTACACCTTC
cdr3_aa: CATSRDRGGGYTF

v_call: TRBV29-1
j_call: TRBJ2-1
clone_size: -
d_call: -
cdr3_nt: TGCAGCGTTGTACTTTGGGGGGAAGTCAATGAGCAGTTCTTC
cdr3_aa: CSVVLWGEVNEQFF

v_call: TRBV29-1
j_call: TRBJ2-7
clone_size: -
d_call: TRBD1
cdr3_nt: TGCAGCGCGGGACAGGGGGCCGAGCAGTACTTC
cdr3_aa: CSAGQGAEQYF

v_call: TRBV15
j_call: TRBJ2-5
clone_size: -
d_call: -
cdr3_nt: TGTGCCACCAGTACGGGACAAGAGACCCAGTACTTC
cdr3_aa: CATSTGQETQYF

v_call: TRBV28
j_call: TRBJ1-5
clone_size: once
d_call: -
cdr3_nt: TGTGCCAGCAGTTTGCAGGGGAGGAAACAGCCCCAGCATTTT
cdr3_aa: CASSLQGRKQPQHF

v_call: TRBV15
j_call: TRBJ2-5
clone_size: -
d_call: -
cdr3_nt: TGTGCCACCAGCAGACACGGAGAGACCCAGTACTTC
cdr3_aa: CATSRHGETQYF

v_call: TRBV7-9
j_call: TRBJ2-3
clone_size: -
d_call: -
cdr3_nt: TGTGCCAGCAGCCCCACGCGGGTTGGAGATACGCAGTATTTT
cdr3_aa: CASSPTRVGDTQYF

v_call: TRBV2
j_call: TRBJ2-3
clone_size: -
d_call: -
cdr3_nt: TGTGCCAGCACATCCCCTAGCACAGATACGCAGTATTTT
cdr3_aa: CASTSPSTDTQYF

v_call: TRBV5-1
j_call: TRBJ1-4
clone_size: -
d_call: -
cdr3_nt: TGCGCCAGCAGCTTTGGGGATTCTAATGAAAAACTGTTTTTT
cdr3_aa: CASSFGDSNEKLFF

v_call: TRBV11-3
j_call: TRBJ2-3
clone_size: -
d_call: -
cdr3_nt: TGTGCCAGCAGCTTAAGCCATGATACGCAGTATTTT
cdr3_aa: CASSLSHDTQYF

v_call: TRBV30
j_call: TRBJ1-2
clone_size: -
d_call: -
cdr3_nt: TGTGCCTGGAGTGGGGCCTATGGCTACACCTTC
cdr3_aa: CAWSGAYGYTF

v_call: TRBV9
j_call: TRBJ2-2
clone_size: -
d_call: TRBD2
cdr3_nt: TGTGCCAGCAGTCTAGCGGGGGAGAACACCGGGGAGCTGTTTTTT
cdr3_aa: CASSLAGENTGELFF

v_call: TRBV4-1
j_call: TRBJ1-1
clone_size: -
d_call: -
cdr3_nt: TGCGCCAGCAATGACGCCGGAGGCACTGAAGCTTTCTTT
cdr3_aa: CASNDAGGTEAFF

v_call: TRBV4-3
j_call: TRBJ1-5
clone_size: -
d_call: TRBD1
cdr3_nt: TGCGCCAGCAGCCTTATCCCGGGACAGGGCCAGCCCCAGCATTTT
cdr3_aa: CASSLIPGQGQPQHF

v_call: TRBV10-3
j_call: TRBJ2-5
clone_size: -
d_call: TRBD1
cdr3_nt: TGTGCCATCGGGCGGGACAGGGGGACCGGAGAGACCCAGTACTTC
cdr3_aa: CAIGRDRGTGETQYF

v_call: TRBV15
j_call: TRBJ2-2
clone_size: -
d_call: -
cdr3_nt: TGTGCCACCAGCAGAGTAGAGGGGTTTGGCACCGGGGAGCTGTTTTTT
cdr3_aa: CATSRVEGFGTGELFF